This T cell receptor beta chain was documented in a study of blood T cell repertoires in COVID-19. The wider study: Samples representing acute and convalescent COVID-19 were sourced from the United States, Italy and Spain. T cells, B-cell-depleted T cells, or PBMCs supplied cDNA or gDNA.

Per the authors' pipeline: Nucleated cell number was recorded as an estimate derived from reference gene primer amplification. TCRdb's table, derived via immunoSEQ multiplex PCR, lists solely in-frame clones and lacks some. The DNA gave D and trimming, while V, J and clone size come from that table. The sample comprises about 69,000 clones, about four fifths of which are singletons, and around 47% rests with the top ten. The CDR3 extends over 16 amino acids. With 4 bases clipped from V and 0 bases from J, the junction kept 6 bases outside the gene matches. Germline values: CDR1 MNHNS, CDR2 SASEGT. The TCR originated in a human donor in a cohort sampled during active COVID-19. The genes are TRBV6-1 and TRBJ1-3; 7 bases align to TRBD1. The sequencing input was peripheral blood. The CDR3 bases are TGTGCCAGCAGTGGGACAGGTGCAGTCTCTGGAAACACCATATATTTT. Protein product: CASSGTGAVSGNTIYF.